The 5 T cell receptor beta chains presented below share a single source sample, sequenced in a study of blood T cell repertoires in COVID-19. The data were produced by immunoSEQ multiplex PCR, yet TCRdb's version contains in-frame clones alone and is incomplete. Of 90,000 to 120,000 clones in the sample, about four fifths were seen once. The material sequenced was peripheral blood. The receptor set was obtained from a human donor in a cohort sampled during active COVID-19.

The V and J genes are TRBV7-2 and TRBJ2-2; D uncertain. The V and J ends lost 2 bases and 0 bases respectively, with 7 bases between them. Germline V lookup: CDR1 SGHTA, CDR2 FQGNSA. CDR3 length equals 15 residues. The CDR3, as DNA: TGTGCCAGCAGCTTAACCAGAACGAACACCGGGGAGCTGTTTTTT. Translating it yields CASSLTRTNTGELFF.

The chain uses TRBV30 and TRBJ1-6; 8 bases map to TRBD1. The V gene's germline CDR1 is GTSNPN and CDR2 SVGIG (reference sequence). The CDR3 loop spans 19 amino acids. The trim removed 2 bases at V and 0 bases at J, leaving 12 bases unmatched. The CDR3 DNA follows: TGTGCCTGGAGTCCTGACCTCGGGACAGGAGTCTCCTATAATTCACCCCTCCACTTT. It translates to CAWSPDLGTGVSYNSPLHF.

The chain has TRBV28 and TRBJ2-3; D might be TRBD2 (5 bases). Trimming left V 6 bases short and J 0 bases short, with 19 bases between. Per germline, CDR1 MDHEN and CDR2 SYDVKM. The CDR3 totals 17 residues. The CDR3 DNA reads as TGTGCCAGCAGAGGTGCCCCAGGTGGCGGGAGCACAGATACGCAGTATTTT. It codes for CASRGAPGGGSTDTQYF. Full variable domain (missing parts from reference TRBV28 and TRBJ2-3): DVKVTQSSRYLVKRTGEKVFLECVQDMDHENMFWYRQDPGLGLRLIYFSYDVKMKEKGDIPEGYSVSREKKERFSLILESASTNQTSMYLCASRGAPGGGSTDTQYFGPGTRLTVL.

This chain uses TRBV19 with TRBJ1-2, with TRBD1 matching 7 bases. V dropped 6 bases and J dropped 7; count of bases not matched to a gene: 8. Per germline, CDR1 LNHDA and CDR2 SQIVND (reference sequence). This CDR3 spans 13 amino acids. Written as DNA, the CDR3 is TGTGCCAGTAGCCTCGACAGGGTGTCTGGCTACACCTTC. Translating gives CASSLDRVSGYTF.

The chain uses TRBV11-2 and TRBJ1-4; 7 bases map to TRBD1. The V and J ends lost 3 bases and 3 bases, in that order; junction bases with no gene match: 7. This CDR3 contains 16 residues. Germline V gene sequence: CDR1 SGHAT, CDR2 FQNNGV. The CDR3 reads CASSLGTGTANEKLFF. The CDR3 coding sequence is TGTGCCAGCAGCTTGGGAACCGGGACAGCTAATGAAAAACTGTTTTTT.